Listed below are T cell receptor beta chains from one sample, sequenced in a study of blood T cells in healthy people across ages. In TCRdb, the 5' RACE reads were re-called with MiXCR into one record per CDR3 protein. The sample has roughly 1 million distinct CDR3 sequences; about 25% are singletons. The same specimen was also included in a second study, on T cells of mothers and their children.

Input material: blood. All receptors come from a girl aged 2 to 9 in good health. Each CDR3 is given with its conserved first and last residue. The D gene is left open where the match is weak. Rows give clone size only sometimes, using once, few, many, or a class for an expanded clone.

clone_size: .; j_call: TRBJ1-1; d_call: .; v_call: TRBV29-1; cdr3_nt: TGCAGCGCTAGGGCGGGGATGAACACTGAAGCTTTCTTT; cdr3_aa: CSARAGMNTEAFF
clone_size: few; j_call: TRBJ1-1; d_call: .; v_call: TRBV6-1; cdr3_nt: TGTGCCAGCATCCGTTCGGTTGAAGCTTTCTTT; cdr3_aa: CASIRSVEAFF
clone_size: .; j_call: TRBJ1-2; d_call: .; v_call: TRBV2; cdr3_nt: TGTGCCAGCAGTGAGGTGGAGGGAGCATTCTATGGCTACACCTTC; cdr3_aa: CASSEVEGAFYGYTF
clone_size: .; j_call: TRBJ2-1; d_call: .; v_call: TRBV4-1; cdr3_nt: TGCGCCAGCAGCCAAGATATGGTCCGGCTAGACAAGTTCTTC; cdr3_aa: CASSQDMVRLDKFF
clone_size: few; j_call: TRBJ2-5; d_call: TRBD2; v_call: TRBV7-2; cdr3_nt: TGTGCCAGCAGCTTAGTTTTTGCGGGACTAGTTGGGGAGACCCAGTACTTC; cdr3_aa: CASSLVFAGLVGETQYF
clone_size: .; j_call: TRBJ2-7; d_call: .; v_call: TRBV28; cdr3_nt: TGTGCCAGCAGTTTAGCTGAGGGAATCAGGGTTTACGAGCAGTACTTC; cdr3_aa: CASSLAEGIRVYEQYF
clone_size: .; j_call: TRBJ1-1; d_call: .; v_call: TRBV29-1; cdr3_nt: TGCAGCGTTGGTCGAGTAATGGACACTGAGGCTTTCTTT; cdr3_aa: CSVGRVMDTEAFF
clone_size: .; j_call: TRBJ1-1; d_call: TRBD1; v_call: TRBV5-1; cdr3_nt: TGCGCCAGCAGCTCACCTGGACAGGGCTTCACTGAAGCTTTCTTT; cdr3_aa: CASSSPGQGFTEAFF
clone_size: few; j_call: TRBJ1-5; d_call: .; v_call: TRBV7-2; cdr3_nt: TGTGCCAGCAGCTTATCGTATCGGCAGCCCCAGCATTTT; cdr3_aa: CASSLSYRQPQHF
clone_size: .; j_call: TRBJ2-5; d_call: TRBD1; v_call: TRBV6-2/TRBV6-3; cdr3_nt: TGTGCCAGCAGCCTACTCGACAGGGATGATGTGCGCGAGACCCAGTACTTC; cdr3_aa: CASSLLDRDDVRETQYF
clone_size: few; j_call: TRBJ2-2; d_call: .; v_call: TRBV4-1; cdr3_nt: TGCGCCAGCAGCCAAGATGCACAGGGTACCGGGGAGCTGTTTTTT; cdr3_aa: CASSQDAQGTGELFF
clone_size: .; j_call: TRBJ2-5; d_call: TRBD2; v_call: TRBV9; cdr3_nt: TGTGCCAGCAGCGCGGGACTAGTGACAGAGACCCAGTACTTC; cdr3_aa: CASSAGLVTETQYF
clone_size: .; j_call: TRBJ2-3; d_call: .; v_call: TRBV6-1; cdr3_nt: TGTGCCAGCAGTGAATTGAGCCCTGATACGCAGTATTTT; cdr3_aa: CASSELSPDTQYF
clone_size: .; j_call: TRBJ2-3; d_call: .; v_call: TRBV28; cdr3_nt: TGTGCCAGCAGTCCTTCACAGGACTGTTCTAGCACAGATACGCAGTATTTT; cdr3_aa: CASSPSQDCSSTDTQYF
clone_size: few; j_call: TRBJ2-4; d_call: .; v_call: TRBV15; cdr3_nt: TGTGCCACCAGCAGAGAGCGGGTAGCCAAAAACATTCAGTACTTC; cdr3_aa: CATSRERVAKNIQYF
clone_size: .; j_call: TRBJ2-6; d_call: TRBD2; v_call: TRBV20-1; cdr3_nt: TGCAGTGCTAGATCCGGGACTAGCGGGGTAGGGGCCAACGTCCTGACTTTC; cdr3_aa: CSARSGTSGVGANVLTF
clone_size: once; j_call: TRBJ2-2; d_call: TRBD2; v_call: TRBV12-3/TRBV12-4; cdr3_nt: TGTGCCAGCGAGGTAGGACTAGCATCCGGGGAGCTGTTTTTT; cdr3_aa: CASEVGLASGELFF
clone_size: .; j_call: TRBJ1-1; d_call: TRBD1; v_call: TRBV4-1; cdr3_nt: TGCGCCAGCAGCCAACCGGGACAGGGGCTGGCGGTGGTGGAAGCTTTCTTT; cdr3_aa: CASSQPGQGLAVVEAFF
clone_size: .; j_call: TRBJ1-4; d_call: TRBD1; v_call: TRBV5-1; cdr3_nt: TGCGCCAGCAGCTCGGGGGACAGTGCAACTAATGAAAAACTGTTTTTT; cdr3_aa: CASSSGDSATNEKLFF
clone_size: few; j_call: TRBJ1-2; d_call: .; v_call: TRBV27; cdr3_nt: TGTGCCAGCAGGGGACTACGAACAGGGTTAGGCTATGGCTACACCTTC; cdr3_aa: CASRGLRTGLGYGYTF
clone_size: many; j_call: TRBJ2-7; d_call: TRBD1; v_call: TRBV27; cdr3_nt: TGTGCCAGCTCCTGGACAGGGGCCTACGAGCAGTACTTC; cdr3_aa: CASSWTGAYEQYF
clone_size: few; j_call: TRBJ2-3; d_call: .; v_call: TRBV12-3/TRBV12-4; cdr3_nt: TGTGCCAGCAGTGCCAGGAGGGGCGCCACAGATACGCAGTATTTT; cdr3_aa: CASSARRGATDTQYF
clone_size: .; j_call: TRBJ2-5; d_call: .; v_call: TRBV7-8; cdr3_nt: TGTGCCAGCAGCTACCCCACGGGGGTTCTAGAGACCCAGTACTTC; cdr3_aa: CASSYPTGVLETQYF
clone_size: few; j_call: TRBJ2-5; d_call: TRBD2; v_call: TRBV20-1; cdr3_nt: TGCAGTGCTAGTTCACTAGGCGGGAGGCAAGAGACCCAGTACTTC; cdr3_aa: CSASSLGGRQETQYF
clone_size: .; j_call: TRBJ2-5; d_call: TRBD1; v_call: TRBV7-8; cdr3_nt: TGTGCCAGCAGCTTAGCTACCCTACTGGACAGGGCACAGGGGCAGTACTTC; cdr3_aa: CASSLATLLDRAQGQYF
clone_size: .; j_call: TRBJ2-1; d_call: .; v_call: TRBV6-2/TRBV6-3; cdr3_nt: TGTGCCAGCAGCAATGGGAATGAGCAGTTCTTC; cdr3_aa: CASSNGNEQFF
clone_size: few; j_call: TRBJ2-7; d_call: .; v_call: TRBV29-1; cdr3_nt: TGCAGCGTTTATGGTTGTCGGAGCGGTTACGAGCAGTACTTC; cdr3_aa: CSVYGCRSGYEQYF
clone_size: .; j_call: TRBJ2-7; d_call: TRBD1; v_call: TRBV7-9; cdr3_nt: TGTGCCAGCAGCGACCCTATCGGGACAGCCGCTTACGAGCAGTACTTC; cdr3_aa: CASSDPIGTAAYEQYF
clone_size: few; j_call: TRBJ2-1; d_call: .; v_call: TRBV7-2; cdr3_nt: TGTGCCAGCAGCTTAGCTCCGGGGTACAATGAGCAGTTCTTC; cdr3_aa: CASSLAPGYNEQFF
clone_size: .; j_call: TRBJ1-1; d_call: .; v_call: TRBV20-1; cdr3_nt: TGCAGTGCTAGACCGGGGGAGGGAGGCACTGGAGCTTTCTTT; cdr3_aa: CSARPGEGGTGAFF
clone_size: .; j_call: TRBJ2-2; d_call: .; v_call: TRBV29-1; cdr3_nt: TGCAGCGTTGAAAAGTACTCGAGCACCGGGGAGCTGTTTTTT; cdr3_aa: CSVEKYSSTGELFF
clone_size: .; j_call: TRBJ1-1; d_call: TRBD1; v_call: TRBV7-2; cdr3_nt: TGTGCCAGCAGCCCCGGGACAGGACGGACTTTCTTT; cdr3_aa: CASSPGTGRTFF
clone_size: .; j_call: TRBJ2-5; d_call: .; v_call: TRBV27; cdr3_nt: TGTGCCAGCGGGGCGGGGTGGTACCAAGAGACCCAGTACTTC; cdr3_aa: CASGAGWYQETQYF
clone_size: few; j_call: TRBJ1-2; d_call: TRBD1; v_call: TRBV6-5; cdr3_nt: TGTGCCAGCAGTTTCCAGGGGGGGGCGGCTGGCTACACCTTC; cdr3_aa: CASSFQGGAAGYTF
clone_size: few; j_call: TRBJ2-2; d_call: .; v_call: TRBV4-3; cdr3_nt: TGCGCCAGCAGCCAAGCGGGTTTGGTTAGGGGGGAGCTGTTTTTT; cdr3_aa: CASSQAGLVRGELFF
clone_size: .; j_call: TRBJ2-5; d_call: .; v_call: TRBV10-2; cdr3_nt: TGCGCCAGCAGTGAGGATAGCAGACTCCAAGAGACCCAGTACTTC; cdr3_aa: CASSEDSRLQETQYF
clone_size: once; j_call: TRBJ2-1; d_call: TRBD2; v_call: TRBV27; cdr3_nt: TGTGCCAGCAGTTCCCACGGACTAGCGGGAGACAATGAGCAGTTCTTC; cdr3_aa: CASSSHGLAGDNEQFF
clone_size: few; j_call: TRBJ1-2; d_call: .; v_call: TRBV7-6; cdr3_nt: TGTGCCAGCAGCTTAGACTGGGCGTCCGGCTACACCTTC; cdr3_aa: CASSLDWASGYTF
clone_size: .; j_call: TRBJ2-3; d_call: TRBD2; v_call: TRBV29-1; cdr3_nt: TGCAGCGTGGCGCGGGAGTCCACAGATACGCAGTATTTT; cdr3_aa: CSVARESTDTQYF
clone_size: few; j_call: TRBJ2-5; d_call: .; v_call: TRBV24-1; cdr3_nt: TGTGCCACCAGTGATCCGAACTCGGAAGAGACCCAGTACTTC; cdr3_aa: CATSDPNSEETQYF
clone_size: .; j_call: TRBJ2-3; d_call: .; v_call: TRBV29-1; cdr3_nt: TGCAGCGTTGACTCGCGGGAAAGCACAGATACGCAGTATTTT; cdr3_aa: CSVDSRESTDTQYF
clone_size: .; j_call: TRBJ2-1; d_call: .; v_call: TRBV20-1; cdr3_nt: TGCAGTGCTGAGGTCGGGGACGGTGAGCAGTTCTTC; cdr3_aa: CSAEVGDGEQFF
clone_size: .; j_call: TRBJ2-5; d_call: TRBD2; v_call: TRBV28; cdr3_nt: TGTGCCAGCTTTACCCCATTCGGACTAGGACCTGAAGAGACCCAGTACTTC; cdr3_aa: CASFTPFGLGPEETQYF
clone_size: many; j_call: TRBJ1-4; d_call: TRBD1; v_call: TRBV2; cdr3_nt: TGTGCCAGCAGTGAAGAGGCCGCCAGGGGGGATGAAAAACTGTTTTTT; cdr3_aa: CASSEEAARGDEKLFF
clone_size: .; j_call: TRBJ2-5; d_call: .; v_call: TRBV12-3/TRBV12-4; cdr3_nt: TGTGCCAGCAAATCCATAGCGGCAGAAGAGACCCAGTACTTC; cdr3_aa: CASKSIAAEETQYF
clone_size: few; j_call: TRBJ1-2; d_call: .; v_call: TRBV6-5; cdr3_nt: TGTGCCAGCAGTTCCCACGTCGAACTATATGGCTACACCTTC; cdr3_aa: CASSSHVELYGYTF
clone_size: .; j_call: TRBJ2-1; d_call: TRBD2; v_call: TRBV15; cdr3_nt: TGTGCCACCAGCAGCACGGGGGGTAATTACAATGAGCAGTTATTC; cdr3_aa: CATSSTGGNYNEQLF
clone_size: many; j_call: TRBJ2-7; d_call: .; v_call: TRBV3-1; cdr3_nt: TGTGCCAGCAGCCAATCGAGCTACACTTCCTACGAGCAGTACTTC; cdr3_aa: CASSQSSYTSYEQYF
clone_size: few; j_call: TRBJ2-1; d_call: .; v_call: TRBV12-3/TRBV12-4; cdr3_nt: TGTGCCAGCAAAGGGGTCTCCTACAATGAGCAGTTCTTC; cdr3_aa: CASKGVSYNEQFF
clone_size: .; j_call: TRBJ2-5; d_call: .; v_call: TRBV2; cdr3_nt: TGTGCCAGCAAAACGGGGCCCCACCCACGTGAGACCCAGTACTTC; cdr3_aa: CASKTGPHPRETQYF
clone_size: few; j_call: TRBJ2-3; d_call: TRBD2; v_call: TRBV7-3; cdr3_nt: TGTGCCAGCAGCCCCGGGACTAGCGGGGGGGCCACAGATGCGCAGTATTTT; cdr3_aa: CASSPGTSGGATDAQYF
clone_size: few; j_call: TRBJ2-7; d_call: .; v_call: TRBV11-2; cdr3_nt: TGTGCCAGCAGCTTCCCGGGAGAAGGCTACGAGCAGTACTTC; cdr3_aa: CASSFPGEGYEQYF
clone_size: .; j_call: TRBJ1-5; d_call: .; v_call: TRBV20-1; cdr3_nt: TGCAGTGCTAGAGATGGGGGGGGTATCGATCAGCCCCAGCATTTT; cdr3_aa: CSARDGGGIDQPQHF
clone_size: .; j_call: TRBJ2-3; d_call: TRBD1; v_call: TRBV4-3; cdr3_nt: TGCGCCAGCAGCCAAGCCTTGGCAGGGGGCGCCGCAGATACGCAGTATTTT; cdr3_aa: CASSQALAGGAADTQYF
clone_size: .; j_call: TRBJ2-3; d_call: .; v_call: TRBV14; cdr3_nt: TGTGCCAGCAGGCCTGTCGGAGGGGGGGATACGCAGTATTTT; cdr3_aa: CASRPVGGGDTQYF
clone_size: .; j_call: TRBJ1-3; d_call: .; v_call: TRBV28; cdr3_nt: TGTGCCACCAAAACTAGGGAGCCTGGAAACACCATATATTTT; cdr3_aa: CATKTREPGNTIYF
clone_size: .; j_call: TRBJ1-1; d_call: .; v_call: TRBV7-2; cdr3_nt: TGTGCCAGCAGCTTAACGTACAGGCGGAACACTGAAGCTTTCTTT; cdr3_aa: CASSLTYRRNTEAFF
clone_size: few; j_call: TRBJ2-1; d_call: TRBD1; v_call: TRBV5-6; cdr3_nt: TGTGCCAGCCGATCAACCGGGACAGGGGTCAATGAGCAGTTCTTC; cdr3_aa: CASRSTGTGVNEQFF
clone_size: .; j_call: TRBJ2-3; d_call: .; v_call: TRBV9; cdr3_nt: TGTGCCAGCAGCGTAGGGGGAGGGGGACTGATGGTGGATACGCAGTATTTT; cdr3_aa: CASSVGGGGLMVDTQYF